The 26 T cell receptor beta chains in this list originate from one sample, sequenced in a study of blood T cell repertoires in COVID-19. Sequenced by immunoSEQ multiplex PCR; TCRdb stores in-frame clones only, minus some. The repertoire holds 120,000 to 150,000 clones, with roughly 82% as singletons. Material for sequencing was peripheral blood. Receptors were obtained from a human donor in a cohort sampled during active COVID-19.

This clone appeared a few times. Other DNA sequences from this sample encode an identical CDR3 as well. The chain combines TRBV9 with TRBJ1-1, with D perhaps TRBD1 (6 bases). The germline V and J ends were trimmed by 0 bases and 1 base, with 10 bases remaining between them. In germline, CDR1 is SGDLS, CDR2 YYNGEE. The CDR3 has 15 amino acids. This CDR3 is CASSVEGRGNTEAFF. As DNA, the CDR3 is TGTGCCAGCAGCGTAGAGGGCAGGGGGAACACTGAAGCTTTCTTT.

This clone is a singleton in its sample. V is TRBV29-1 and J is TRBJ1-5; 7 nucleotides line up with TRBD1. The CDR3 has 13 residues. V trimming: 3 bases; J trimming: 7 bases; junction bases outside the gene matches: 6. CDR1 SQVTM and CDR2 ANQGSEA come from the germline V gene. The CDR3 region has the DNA TGCAGCGTTGACACAGGGGATGGGCAGCCCCAGCATTTT. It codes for CSVDTGDGQPQHF.

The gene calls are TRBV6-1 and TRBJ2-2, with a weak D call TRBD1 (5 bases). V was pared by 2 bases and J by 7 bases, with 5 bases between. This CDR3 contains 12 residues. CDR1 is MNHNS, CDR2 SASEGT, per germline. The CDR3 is CASSERGGELFF. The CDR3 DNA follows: TGTGCCAGCAGTGAAAGGGGCGGGGAGCTGTTTTTT.

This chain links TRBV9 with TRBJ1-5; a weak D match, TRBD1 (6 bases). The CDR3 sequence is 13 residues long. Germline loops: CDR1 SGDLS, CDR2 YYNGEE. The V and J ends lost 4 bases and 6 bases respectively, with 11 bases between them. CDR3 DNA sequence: TGTGCCAGCAGCCAGGGGTTCGGTCAGCCCCAGCATTTT. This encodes CASSQGFGQPQHF.

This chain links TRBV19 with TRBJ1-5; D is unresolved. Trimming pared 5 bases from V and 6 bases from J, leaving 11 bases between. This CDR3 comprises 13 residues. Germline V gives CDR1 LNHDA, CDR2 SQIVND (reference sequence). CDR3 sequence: CASSVTTRQPQHF. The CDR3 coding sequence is TGTGCCAGTAGTGTGACGACTCGTCAGCCCCAGCATTTT.

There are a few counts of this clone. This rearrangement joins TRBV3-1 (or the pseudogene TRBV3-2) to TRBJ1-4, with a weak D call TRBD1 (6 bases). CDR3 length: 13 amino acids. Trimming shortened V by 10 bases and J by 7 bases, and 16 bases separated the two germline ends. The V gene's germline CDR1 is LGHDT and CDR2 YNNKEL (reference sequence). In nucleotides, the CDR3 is TGTGCCACGCGAGGGGGGGGGCTTGAAAAACTGTTTTTT. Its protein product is CATRGGGLEKLFF.

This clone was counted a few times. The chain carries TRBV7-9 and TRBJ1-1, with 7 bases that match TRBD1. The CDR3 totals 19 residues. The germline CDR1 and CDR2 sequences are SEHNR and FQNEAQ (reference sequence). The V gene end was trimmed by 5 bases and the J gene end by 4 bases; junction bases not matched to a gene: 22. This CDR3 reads CASSPTRTGPRSTGTEAFF. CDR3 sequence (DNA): TGTGCCAGCAGCCCAACGAGGACAGGTCCTCGATCTACTGGCACTGAAGCTTTCTTT.

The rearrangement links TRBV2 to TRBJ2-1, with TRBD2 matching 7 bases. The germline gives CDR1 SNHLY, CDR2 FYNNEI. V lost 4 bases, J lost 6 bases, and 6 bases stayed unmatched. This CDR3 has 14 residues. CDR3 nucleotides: TGTGCCAGCAGTGGCGGGAGTTCTGTCAATGAGCAGTTCTTC. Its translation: CASSGGSSVNEQFF.

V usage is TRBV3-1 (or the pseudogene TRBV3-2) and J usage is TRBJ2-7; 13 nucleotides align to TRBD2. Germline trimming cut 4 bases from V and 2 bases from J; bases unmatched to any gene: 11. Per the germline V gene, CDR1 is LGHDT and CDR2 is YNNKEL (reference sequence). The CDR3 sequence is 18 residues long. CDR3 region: CASSRNPGTSGETYEQYF. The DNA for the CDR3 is TGTGCCAGCAGCCGAAACCCGGGGACTAGCGGGGAAACCTACGAGCAGTACTTC.

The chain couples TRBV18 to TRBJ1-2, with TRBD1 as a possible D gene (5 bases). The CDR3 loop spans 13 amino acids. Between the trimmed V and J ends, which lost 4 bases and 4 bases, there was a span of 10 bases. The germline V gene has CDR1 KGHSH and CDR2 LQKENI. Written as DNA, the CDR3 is TGTGCCAGCTCACAGGACACCTCCTATGGCTACACCTTC. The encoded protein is CASSQDTSYGYTF.

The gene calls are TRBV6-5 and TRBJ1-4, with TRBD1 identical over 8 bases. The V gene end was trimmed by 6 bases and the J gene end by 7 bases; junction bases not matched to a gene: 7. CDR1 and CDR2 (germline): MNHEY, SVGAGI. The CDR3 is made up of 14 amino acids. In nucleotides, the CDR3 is TGTGCCAGCAGCACAGGGGGGGCGGGTGAAAAACTGTTTTTT. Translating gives CASSTGGAGEKLFF.

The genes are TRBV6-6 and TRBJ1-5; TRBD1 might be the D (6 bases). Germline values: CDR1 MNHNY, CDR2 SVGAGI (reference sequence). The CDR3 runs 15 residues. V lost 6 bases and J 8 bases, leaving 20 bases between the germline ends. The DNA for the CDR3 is TGTGCCAGCAGCGAAGACAGGTTCCAAGGGGAGCCCCAGCATTTT. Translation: CASSEDRFQGEPQHF.

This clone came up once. DNA for the CDR3: TGTGCCAGCAGCTCGGGACTAGCGGGAAACACAGATACGCAGTATTTT. Its translation: CASSSGLAGNTDTQYF. V gene TRBV7-3 combines with J gene TRBJ2-3, with 13 bases aligning to TRBD2. The length of the CDR3 is 16 residues. CDR1 and CDR2 from the germline V gene are SGHTA and FQGTGA. The junction had 3 bases not matched to a gene; V was cut back by 4 bases and J by 2 bases.

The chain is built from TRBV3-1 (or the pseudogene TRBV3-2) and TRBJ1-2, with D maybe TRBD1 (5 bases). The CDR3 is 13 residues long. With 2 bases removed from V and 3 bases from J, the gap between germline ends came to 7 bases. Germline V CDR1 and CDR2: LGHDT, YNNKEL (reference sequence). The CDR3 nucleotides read TGTGCCAGCAGCCAACCAGGGTACTATGGCTACACCTTC. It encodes CASSQPGYYGYTF.

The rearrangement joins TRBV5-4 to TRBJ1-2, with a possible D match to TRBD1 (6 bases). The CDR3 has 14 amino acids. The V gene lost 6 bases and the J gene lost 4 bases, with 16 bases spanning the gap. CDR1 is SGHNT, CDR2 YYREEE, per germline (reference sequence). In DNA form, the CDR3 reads TGTGCCAGCAACTTAGCCACAGGGTCCTATGGCTACACCTTC. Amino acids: CASNLATGSYGYTF.

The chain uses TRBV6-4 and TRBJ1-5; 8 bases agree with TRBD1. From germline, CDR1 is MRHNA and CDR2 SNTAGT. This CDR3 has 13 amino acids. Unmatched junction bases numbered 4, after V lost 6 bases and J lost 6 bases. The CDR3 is CASRATGGQPQHF. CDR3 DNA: TGTGCCAGCAGAGCAACAGGGGGTCAGCCCCAGCATTTT.

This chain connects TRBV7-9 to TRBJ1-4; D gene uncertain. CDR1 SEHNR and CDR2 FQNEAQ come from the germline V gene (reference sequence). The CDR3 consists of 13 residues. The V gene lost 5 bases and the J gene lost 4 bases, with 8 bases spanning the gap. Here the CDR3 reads CASSSYSNEKLFF. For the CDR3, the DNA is TGTGCCAGCAGCAGTTACAGTAATGAAAAACTGTTTTTT.

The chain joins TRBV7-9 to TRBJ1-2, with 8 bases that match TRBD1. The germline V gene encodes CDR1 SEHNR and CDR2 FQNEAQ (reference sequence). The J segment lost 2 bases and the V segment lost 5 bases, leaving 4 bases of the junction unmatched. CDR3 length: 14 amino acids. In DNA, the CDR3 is TGTGCCAGCAGCCTGGGACAGGCGAACTATGGCTACACCTTC. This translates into CASSLGQANYGYTF.

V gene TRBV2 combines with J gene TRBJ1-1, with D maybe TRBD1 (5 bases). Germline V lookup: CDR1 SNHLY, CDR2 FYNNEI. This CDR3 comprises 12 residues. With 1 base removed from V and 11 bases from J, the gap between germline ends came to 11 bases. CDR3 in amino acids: CASSEGARVAFF. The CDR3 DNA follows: TGTGCCAGCAGTGAAGGGGCCAGGGTGGCTTTCTTT. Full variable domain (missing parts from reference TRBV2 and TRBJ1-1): EPEVTQTPSHQVTQMGQEVILRCVPISNHLYFYWYRQILGQKVEFLVSFYNNEISEKSEIFDDQFSVERPDGSNFTLKIRSTKLEDSAMYFCASSEGARVAFFGQGTRLTVV.

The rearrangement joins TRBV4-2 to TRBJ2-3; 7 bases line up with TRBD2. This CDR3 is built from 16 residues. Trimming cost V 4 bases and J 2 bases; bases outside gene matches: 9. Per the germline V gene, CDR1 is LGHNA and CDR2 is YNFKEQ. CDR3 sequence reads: CASSPREGAHTDTQYF. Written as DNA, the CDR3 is TGTGCCAGCAGCCCCAGGGAGGGTGCCCACACAGATACGCAGTATTTT.

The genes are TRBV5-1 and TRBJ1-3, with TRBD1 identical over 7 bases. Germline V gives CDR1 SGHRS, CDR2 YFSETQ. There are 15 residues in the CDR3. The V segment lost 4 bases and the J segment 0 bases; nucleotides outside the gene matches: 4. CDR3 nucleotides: TGCGCCAGCAGCCAAACAGGGGCCTCTGGAAACACCATATATTTT. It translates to CASSQTGASGNTIYF.

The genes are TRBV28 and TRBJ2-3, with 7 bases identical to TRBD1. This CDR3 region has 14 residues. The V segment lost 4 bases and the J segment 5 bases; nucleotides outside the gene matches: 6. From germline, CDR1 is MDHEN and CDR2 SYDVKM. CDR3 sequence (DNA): TGTGCCAGCAGTTCAGGGGGTCTTAAAGATACGCAGTATTTT. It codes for CASSSGGLKDTQYF. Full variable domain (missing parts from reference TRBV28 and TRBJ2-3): DVKVTQSSRYLVKRTGEKVFLECVQDMDHENMFWYRQDPGLGLRLIYFSYDVKMKEKGDIPEGYSVSREKKERFSLILESASTNQTSMYLCASSSGGLKDTQYFGPGTRLTVL.

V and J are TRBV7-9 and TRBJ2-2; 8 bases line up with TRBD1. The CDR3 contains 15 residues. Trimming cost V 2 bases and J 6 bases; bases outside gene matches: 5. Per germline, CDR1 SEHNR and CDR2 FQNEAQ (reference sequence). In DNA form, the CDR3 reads TGTGCCAGCAGCTTACAGGGGGCGTTCGCCGGGGAGCTGTTTTTT. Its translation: CASSLQGAFAGELFF.

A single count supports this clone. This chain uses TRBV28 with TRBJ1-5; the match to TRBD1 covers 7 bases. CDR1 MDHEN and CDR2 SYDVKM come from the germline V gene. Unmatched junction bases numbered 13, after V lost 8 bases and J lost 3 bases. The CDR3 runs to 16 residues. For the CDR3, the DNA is TGTGCCAGCTCCCTCGGGGCGGACAGGTTCAATCAGCCCCAGCATTTT. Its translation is CASSLGADRFNQPQHF.

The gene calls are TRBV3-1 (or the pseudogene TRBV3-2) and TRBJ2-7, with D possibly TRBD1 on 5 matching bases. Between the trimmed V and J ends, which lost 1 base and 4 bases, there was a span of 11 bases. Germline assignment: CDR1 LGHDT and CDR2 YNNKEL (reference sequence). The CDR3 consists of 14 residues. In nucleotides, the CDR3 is TGTGCCAGCAGCCAAGGAAGAACAGGTTACGAGCAGTACTTC. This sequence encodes CASSQGRTGYEQYF.

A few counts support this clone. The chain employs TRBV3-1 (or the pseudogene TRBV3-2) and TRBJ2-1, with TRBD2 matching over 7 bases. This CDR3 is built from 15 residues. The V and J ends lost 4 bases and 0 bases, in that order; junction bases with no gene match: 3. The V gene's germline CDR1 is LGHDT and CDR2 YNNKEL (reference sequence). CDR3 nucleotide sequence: TGTGCCAGCAGCCCCGGGAGGTACTCCTACAATGAGCAGTTCTTC. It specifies CASSPGRYSYNEQFF.